The 17 T cell receptor beta chains presented below share a single source sample, sequenced in a study of blood T cells in healthy people across ages. The second PCR ran roughly 6 to 11 cycles with a sample-barcoded 5' primer and J-beta primers. TCRdb analysed the 5' RACE reads with MiXCR anew, one entry per CDR3 protein. This table has under 2 million distinct CDR3 sequences, about 32% appearing once. The sequenced sample was blood. The receptors stem from a woman in her twenties or thirties in good health.

The rearrangement joins TRBV6-1 to TRBJ2-4; perhaps TRBD1 as D (5 bases). The CDR3 length is 12 residues. Germline V lookup: CDR1 MNHNS, CDR2 SASEGT. V lost 6 bases and J 5 bases, leaving 8 bases between the germline ends. The CDR3 sequence: CASRLTENIQYF. DNA of the CDR3: TGTGCCAGCAGATTGACAGAAAACATTCAGTACTTC.

This clonotype was detected ten times or more. V gene TRBV4-1 combines with J gene TRBJ2-1; D is perhaps TRBD1 or TRBD2 (6 bases each). Germline CDR1 reads MGHRA; CDR2 reads YSYEKL. The V end lost 0 bases, the J end lost 4 bases, and 13 bases lay between the germline ends. The length of the CDR3 is 16 residues. The CDR3 here is CASSQDSGAPYNEQFF. The CDR3 DNA reads TGCGCCAGCAGCCAAGATTCGGGGGCGCCTTACAATGAGCAGTTCTTC.

This clonotype was seen only a few times. The chain couples TRBV27 to TRBJ2-1; the match to TRBD2 covers 10 bases. CDR1 MNHEY and CDR2 SMNVEV come from the germline V gene (reference sequence). This CDR3 has 18 amino acids. The ends lost 7 bases at V and 4 bases at J; junction bases unmatched: 16. The CDR3 sequence is CASTRRGPSGRGYNEQFF. The CDR3 DNA sequence: TGTGCCAGCACCAGGAGGGGACCAAGCGGGAGGGGGTACAATGAGCAGTTCTTC.

This clonotype has only a few counts. The chain combines TRBV10-3 with TRBJ1-4, with TRBD1 identical over 8 bases. With 7 bases clipped from V and 6 bases from J, the junction kept 4 bases outside the gene matches. Germline-derived CDR1 and CDR2 are ENHRY and SYGVKD. The CDR3 is made up of 13 amino acids. CDR3 in DNA: TGTGCCATCAAACAGGGGGAGGATGAAAAACTGTTTTTT. As protein: CAIKQGEDEKLFF.

With respect to this clonotype: A single base separates this from a much larger clone, so it may be a read error. The rearrangement uses TRBV21-1 and TRBJ2-7; the DNA was not compared with TRBD2, the D call given in the table. TRBV21-1 is a listed pseudogene. This CDR3 is built from 18 residues. CDR3 region: CASSGPPGTSGSRETRYF. DNA of the CDR3: TGTGCCAGCAGCGGCCCACCGGGGACTAGCGGGAGTAGAGAGACCCGGTACTTC.

This sequence joins TRBV28 and TRBJ2-5; D may match TRBD1 or TRBD2 (5 bases each). The length of the CDR3 is 15 residues. The V end lost 3 bases, the J end lost 0 bases, and 11 bases lay between the germline ends. CDR1 is MDHEN and CDR2 is SYDVKM in the germline V gene. Written as DNA, the CDR3 is TGTGCCAGCAGTTTTGGCTTGGGACACCAAGAGACCCAGTACTTC. Residues: CASSFGLGHQETQYF.

CDR3 residues: CASSQDSLGLAGHHVWNEQFF. The CDR3 bases are TGTGCCAGCAGCCAAGATTCTCTTGGGCTAGCGGGCCATCACGTCTGGAATGAGCAGTTCTTC. The J gene is TRBJ2-1, the V gene TRBV3-1; 8 bases are a match to TRBD2. CDR3 size: 21 residues. Germline V gene sequence: CDR1 LGHDT, CDR2 YNNKEL (reference sequence). V trimming: 0 bases; J trimming: 7 bases; junction bases outside the gene matches: 23.

A word on this clonotype: An end of the junction differs from the germline gene, which may be a read error. The chain combines TRBV12-3 or TRBV12-4 with TRBJ2-7; D ambiguous. The CDR3 runs to 13 residues. The CDR3 spells CVSRPEPYYEQYF. The CDR3 DNA sequence: TGTGTCAGCAGACCGGAGCCCTACTACGAGCAGTACTTC.

This clonotype was counted a few times. The genes are TRBV27 and TRBJ2-1; tentatively, D is TRBD1 (7 bases). V was trimmed by 5 bases and J by 7 bases, leaving 21 bases between them. There are 16 residues in the CDR3. Germline CDR1 MNHEY, CDR2 SMNVEV (reference sequence). In nucleotides, the CDR3 is TGTGCCAGCAGTCAGTGGGGAGGAGCCAGGGGGAATGAGCAGTTCTTC. It encodes CASSQWGGARGNEQFF.

This chain uses TRBV7-9 with TRBJ2-1, with D perhaps matching TRBD1 or TRBD2 (7 bases each). CDR3 length equals 16 residues. Germline V gene data show CDR1 as SEHNR and CDR2 as FQNEAQ (reference sequence). V dropped 0 bases and J dropped 5 bases, with 14 bases sitting between them. The CDR3 DNA reads TGTGCCAGCAGCTTAGCGGGAGGGGGCCGTGACAATGAGCAGTTCTTC. It translates to CASSLAGGGRDNEQFF.

This clonotype was recorded a few times. V is TRBV4-2 and J is TRBJ2-7, with TRBD2 matching 7 bases. This CDR3 contains 17 residues. J was trimmed by 0 bases and V by 2 bases; bases with no gene match: 10. Germline V CDR1 and CDR2: LGHNA, YNFKEQ. The CDR3 DNA reads TGTGCCAGCAGCCAATTATCCGGGGCGGGAGACTCCTACGAGCAGTACTTC. Translated: CASSQLSGAGDSYEQYF.

This clonotype was recorded only once. At one boundary the junction diverges from the germline segment, which might be a read error. The chain is built from TRBV11-1 and TRBJ2-7, with TRBD2 matching over 7 bases. The CDR3 is 15 residues long. Germline CDR1 is SGHAT and CDR2 is FQDESV (reference sequence). In DNA, the CDR3 is TGTGCCGGCAGCTTATCGGGGGGACTCACCTACGAGCAGTACTTC. Protein sequence: CAGSLSGGLTYEQYF.

As for this clonotype: A much more abundant neighbour one base away suggests this may be a read error. The chain is built from TRBV29-1 and TRBJ1-2, with no clear D. Trimming cost V 2 bases and J 8 bases, with 12 bases left between them. In germline, CDR1 is SQVTM, CDR2 ANQGSEA. The CDR3 is made up of 12 amino acids. CDR3 nucleotides: TGCAGCGTTGAACAGAAATATAGGGGCTACACCTTC. Translation: CSVEQKYRGYTF. The whole variable domain, filled in from reference TRBV29-1 and TRBJ1-2, reads SAVISQKPSRDICQRGTSLTIQCQVDSQVTMMFWYRQQPGQSLTLIATANQGSEATYESGFVIDKFPISRPNLTFSTLTVSNMSPEDSSIYLCSVEQKYRGYTFGSGTRLTVV.

This clonotype was seen a few times. The chain has TRBV20-1 and TRBJ1-2; perhaps TRBD1 as D (5 bases). The CDR3 length is 15 residues. Trimming left V 4 bases short and J 1 base short, with 16 bases between. The germline V gene has CDR1 DFQATT and CDR2 SNEGSKA (reference sequence). The CDR3: CSATTDTINNYGYTF. The CDR3 DNA is TGCAGTGCTACGACGGACACCATAAATAACTATGGCTACACCTTC.

The V gene is TRBV10-3, the J gene TRBJ1-1; 9 bases fit TRBD1. The trim removed 6 bases at V and 3 bases at J, leaving 11 bases unmatched. CDR3 size: 16 residues. From germline, CDR1 is ENHRY and CDR2 SYGVKD. The CDR3 DNA is TGTGCCATCAGGGGGACAGGGAGTTCAGCGGACACTGAAGCTTTCTTT. This translates into CAIRGTGSSADTEAFF.

This clonotype was counted a few times. J is TRBJ2-7 and V is TRBV6-5; the match to TRBD2 covers 10 bases. In germline, CDR1 is MNHEY, CDR2 SVGAGI. Trimming removed 6 bases from V and 0 bases from J; junction bases left unmatched: 8. The CDR3 covers 16 residues. The CDR3 nucleotides read TGTGCCAGCAGCCACGGCCTAGCGGGGGACTCCTACGAGCAGTACTTC. Its translation: CASSHGLAGDSYEQYF.

This clonotype was detected once. This chain uses TRBV20-1 with TRBJ2-1; TRBD2 agrees at 7 bases. Per the germline V gene, CDR1 is DFQATT and CDR2 is SNEGSKA (reference sequence). The CDR3 is 13 amino acids. J was trimmed by 5 bases and V by 3 bases; bases with no gene match: 4. Here the CDR3 reads CSASGGTNNEQFF. DNA for the CDR3: TGCAGTGCTAGCGGGGGGACGAACAATGAGCAGTTCTTC.